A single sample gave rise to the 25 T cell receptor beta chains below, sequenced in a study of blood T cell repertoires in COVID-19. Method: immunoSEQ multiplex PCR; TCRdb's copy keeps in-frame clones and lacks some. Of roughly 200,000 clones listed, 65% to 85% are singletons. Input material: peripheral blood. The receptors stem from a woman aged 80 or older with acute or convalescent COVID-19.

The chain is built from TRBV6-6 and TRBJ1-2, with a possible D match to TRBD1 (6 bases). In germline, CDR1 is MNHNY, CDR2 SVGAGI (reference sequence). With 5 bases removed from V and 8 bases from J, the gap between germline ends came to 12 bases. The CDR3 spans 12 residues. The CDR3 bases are TGTGCCAGCAGTCAACAGGGATCCGGCTACACCTTC. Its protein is CASSQQGSGYTF.

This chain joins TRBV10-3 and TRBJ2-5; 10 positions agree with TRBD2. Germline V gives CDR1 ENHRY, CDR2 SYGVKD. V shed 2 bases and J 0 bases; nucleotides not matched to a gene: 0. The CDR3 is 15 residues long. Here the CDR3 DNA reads TGTGCCATCAGTGAGACTAGCGGGAACCAAGAGACCCAGTACTTC. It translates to CAISETSGNQETQYF.

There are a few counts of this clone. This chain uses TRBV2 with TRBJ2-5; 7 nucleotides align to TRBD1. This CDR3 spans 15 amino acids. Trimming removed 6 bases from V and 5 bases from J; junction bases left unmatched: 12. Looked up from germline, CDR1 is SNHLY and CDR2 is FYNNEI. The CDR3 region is CASSRQGGTKETQYF. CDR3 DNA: TGTGCCAGCAGCCGACAGGGTGGGACAAAGGAGACCCAGTACTTC.

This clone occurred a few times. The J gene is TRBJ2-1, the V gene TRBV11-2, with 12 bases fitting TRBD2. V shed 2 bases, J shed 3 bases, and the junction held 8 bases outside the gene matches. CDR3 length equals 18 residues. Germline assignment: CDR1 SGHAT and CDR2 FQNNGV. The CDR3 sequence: CASSLRASGRAGYNEQFF. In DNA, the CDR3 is TGTGCCAGCAGCTTAAGGGCTAGCGGGAGGGCCGGCTACAATGAGCAGTTCTTC.

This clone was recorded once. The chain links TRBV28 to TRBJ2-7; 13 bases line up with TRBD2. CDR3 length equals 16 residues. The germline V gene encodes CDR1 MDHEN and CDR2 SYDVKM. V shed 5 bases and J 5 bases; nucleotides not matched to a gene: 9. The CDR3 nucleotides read TGTGCCAGCAGTACCCTCCTTGGACTAGCGGGAGACGAGCAGTACTTC. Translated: CASSTLLGLAGDEQYF.

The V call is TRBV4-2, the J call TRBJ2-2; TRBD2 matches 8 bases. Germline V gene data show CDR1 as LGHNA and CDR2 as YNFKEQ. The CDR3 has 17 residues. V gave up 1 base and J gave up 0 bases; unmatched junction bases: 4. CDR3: CASSQVGGAPNTGELFF. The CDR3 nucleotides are TGTGCCAGCAGCCAAGTCGGGGGGGCCCCGAACACCGGGGAGCTGTTTTTT.

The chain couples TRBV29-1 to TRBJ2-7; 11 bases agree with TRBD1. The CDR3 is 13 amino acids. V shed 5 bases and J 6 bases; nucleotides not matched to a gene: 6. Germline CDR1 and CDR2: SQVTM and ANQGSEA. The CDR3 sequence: CSVSAGTGGEQYF. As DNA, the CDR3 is TGCAGCGTTTCCGCCGGGACAGGGGGCGAGCAGTACTTC.

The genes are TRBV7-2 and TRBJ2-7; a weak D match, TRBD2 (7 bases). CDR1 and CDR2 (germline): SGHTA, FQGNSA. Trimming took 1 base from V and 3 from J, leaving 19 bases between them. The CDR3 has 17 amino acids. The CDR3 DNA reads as TGTGCCAGCAGCTTAGGCGGATTACAGGGAGGGCTCTACGAGCAGTACTTC. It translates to CASSLGGLQGGLYEQYF.

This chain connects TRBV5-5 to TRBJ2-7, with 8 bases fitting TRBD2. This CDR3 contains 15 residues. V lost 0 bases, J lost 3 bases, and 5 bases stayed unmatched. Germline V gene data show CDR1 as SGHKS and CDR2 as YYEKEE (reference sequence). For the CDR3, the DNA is TGTGCCAGCAGCTTGGGGACTAGCTGGAACTACGAGCAGTACTTC. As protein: CASSLGTSWNYEQYF.

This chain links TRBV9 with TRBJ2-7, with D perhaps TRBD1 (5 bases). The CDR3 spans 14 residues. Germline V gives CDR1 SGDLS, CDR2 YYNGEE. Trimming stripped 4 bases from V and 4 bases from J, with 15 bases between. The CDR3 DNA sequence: TGTGCCAGCAGCCTCCAGGGTGGTGGGTACGAGCAGTACTTC. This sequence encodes CASSLQGGGYEQYF.

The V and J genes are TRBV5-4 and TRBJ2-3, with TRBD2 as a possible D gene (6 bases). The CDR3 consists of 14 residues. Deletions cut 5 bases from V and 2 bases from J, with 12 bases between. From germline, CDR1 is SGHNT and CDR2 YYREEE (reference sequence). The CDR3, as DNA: TGTGCCAGCAGAAAGGACTACCCCACAGATACGCAGTATTTT. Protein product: CASRKDYPTDTQYF.

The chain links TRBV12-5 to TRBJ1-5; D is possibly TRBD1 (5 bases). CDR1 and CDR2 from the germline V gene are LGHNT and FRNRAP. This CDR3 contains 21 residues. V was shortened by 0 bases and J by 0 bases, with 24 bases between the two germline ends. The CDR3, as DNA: TGTGCTAGTGGTTTGGTATCAGGGTATGAGCAGCACTTGTATAGCAATCAGCCCCAGCATTTT. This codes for CASGLVSGYEQHLYSNQPQHF.

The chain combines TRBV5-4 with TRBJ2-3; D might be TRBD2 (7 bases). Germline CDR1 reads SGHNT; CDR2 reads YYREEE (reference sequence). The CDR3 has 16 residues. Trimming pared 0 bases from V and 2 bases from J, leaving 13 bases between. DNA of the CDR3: TGTGCCAGCAGCTTGGGGGGCGCGGGGGCCACAGATACGCAGTATTTT. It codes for CASSLGGAGATDTQYF.

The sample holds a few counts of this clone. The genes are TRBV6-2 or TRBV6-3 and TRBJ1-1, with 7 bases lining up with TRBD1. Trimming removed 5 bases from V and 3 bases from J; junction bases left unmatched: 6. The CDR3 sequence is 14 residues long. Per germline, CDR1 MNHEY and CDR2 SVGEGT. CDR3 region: CASSGGQKDTEAFF. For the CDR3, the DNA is TGTGCCAGCAGTGGGGGACAGAAGGACACTGAAGCTTTCTTT.

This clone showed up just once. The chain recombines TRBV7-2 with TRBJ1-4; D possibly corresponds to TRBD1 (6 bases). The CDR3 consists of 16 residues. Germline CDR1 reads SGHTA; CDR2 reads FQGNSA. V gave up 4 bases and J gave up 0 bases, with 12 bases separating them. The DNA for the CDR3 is TGTGCCAGCAGCTCATCACAGGGAGCAACTAATGAAAAACTGTTTTTT. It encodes CASSSSQGATNEKLFF.

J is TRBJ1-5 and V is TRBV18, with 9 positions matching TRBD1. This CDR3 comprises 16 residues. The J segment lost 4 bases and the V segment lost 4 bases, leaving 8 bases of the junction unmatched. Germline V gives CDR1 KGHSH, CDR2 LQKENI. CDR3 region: CASSHEGTGPNQPQHF. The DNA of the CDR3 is TGTGCCAGCTCACACGAAGGGACAGGGCCTAATCAGCCCCAGCATTTT.

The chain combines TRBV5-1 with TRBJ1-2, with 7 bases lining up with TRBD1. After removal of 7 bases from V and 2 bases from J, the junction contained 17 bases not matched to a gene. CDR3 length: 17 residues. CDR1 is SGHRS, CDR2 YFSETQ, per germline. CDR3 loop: CASRDARTGSSNYGYTF. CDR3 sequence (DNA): TGCGCCAGCCGGGACGCGAGGACAGGCTCATCAAACTATGGCTACACCTTC.

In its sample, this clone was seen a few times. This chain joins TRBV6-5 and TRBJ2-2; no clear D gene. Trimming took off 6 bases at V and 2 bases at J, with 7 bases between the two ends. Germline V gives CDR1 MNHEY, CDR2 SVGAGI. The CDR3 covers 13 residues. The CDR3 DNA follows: TGTGCCAGCAGGATTAGAAACACCGGGGAGCTGTTTTTT. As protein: CASRIRNTGELFF.

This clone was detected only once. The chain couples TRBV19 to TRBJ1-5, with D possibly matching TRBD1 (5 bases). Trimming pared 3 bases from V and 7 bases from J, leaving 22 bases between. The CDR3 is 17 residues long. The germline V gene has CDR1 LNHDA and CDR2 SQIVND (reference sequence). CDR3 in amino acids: CASSMGQGNPSRQPQHF. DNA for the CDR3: TGTGCCAGTAGTATGGGGCAGGGAAATCCCTCGAGGCAGCCCCAGCATTTT.

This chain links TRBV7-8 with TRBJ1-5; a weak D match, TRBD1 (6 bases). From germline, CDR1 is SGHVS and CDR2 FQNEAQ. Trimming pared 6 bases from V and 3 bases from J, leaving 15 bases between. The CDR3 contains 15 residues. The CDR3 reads CASRAAGVTNQPQHF. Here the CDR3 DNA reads TGTGCCAGCAGGGCCGCAGGGGTAACCAATCAGCCCCAGCATTTT.

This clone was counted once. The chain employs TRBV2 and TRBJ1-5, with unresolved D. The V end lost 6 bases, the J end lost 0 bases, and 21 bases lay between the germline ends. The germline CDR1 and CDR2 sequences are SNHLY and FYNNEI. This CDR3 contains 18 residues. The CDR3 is CASSSGSGPRYSNQPQHF. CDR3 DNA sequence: TGTGCCAGCAGCAGCGGGTCCGGTCCAAGATATAGCAATCAGCCCCAGCATTTT.

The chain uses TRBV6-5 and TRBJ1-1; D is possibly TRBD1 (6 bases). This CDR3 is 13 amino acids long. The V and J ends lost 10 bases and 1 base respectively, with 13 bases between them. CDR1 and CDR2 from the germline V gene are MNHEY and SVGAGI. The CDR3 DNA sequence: TGTGCCACACGAATACAGGGGAACACTGAAGCTTTCTTT. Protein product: CATRIQGNTEAFF.

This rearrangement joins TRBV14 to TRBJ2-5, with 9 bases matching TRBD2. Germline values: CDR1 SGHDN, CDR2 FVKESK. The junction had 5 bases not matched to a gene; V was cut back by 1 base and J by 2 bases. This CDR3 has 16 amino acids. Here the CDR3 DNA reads TGTGCCAGCAGCCAAGGGTTGACTAGCGGACAAGAGACCCAGTACTTC. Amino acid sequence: CASSQGLTSGQETQYF.

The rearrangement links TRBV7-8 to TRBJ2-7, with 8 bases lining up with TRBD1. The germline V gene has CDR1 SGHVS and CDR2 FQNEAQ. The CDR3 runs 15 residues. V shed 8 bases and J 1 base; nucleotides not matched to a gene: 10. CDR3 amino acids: CASASFRGRSYEQYF. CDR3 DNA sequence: TGTGCCAGCGCCAGCTTCAGGGGGCGTTCCTACGAGCAGTACTTC.

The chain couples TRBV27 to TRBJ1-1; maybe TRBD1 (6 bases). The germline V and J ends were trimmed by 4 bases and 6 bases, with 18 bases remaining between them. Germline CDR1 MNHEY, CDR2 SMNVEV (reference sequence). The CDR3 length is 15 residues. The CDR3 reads CASSSPTQGTPEAFF. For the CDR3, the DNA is TGTGCCAGCAGTTCCCCGACCCAGGGGACCCCTGAAGCTTTCTTT.